The T cell receptor (beta chain) under discussion was sequenced for a study of vaccination and CD4 T cells after COVID-19. As for the study in general: Ranging from 14 to 241, the interval between dose two and post-vaccine sampling had a median of 72 days.

The Oncomine TCR Beta short-read assay was what sequenced the DNA obtained from cultured CD4+ T cells. Genomic DNA was isolated from cultured CD4+ T cells. TCRdb itself ran the PCR reads through MiXCR, one entry per CDR3 protein. The sample holds roughly 20,000 distinct CDR3 sequences, around a third seen once. Sample treatment: roughly 10-day PBMC culture with coronavirus spike peptide pools or control peptides (ViraFEST assay). Culture proceeded for around 11 days, and CD4+ T cells were then isolated by negative selection. This clonotype has just a few counts. Its matching antigen is unknown. Whole-study findings and limits: The median number of SARS-CoV-2-reactive clonotypes increased from approximately 21 to 38, a change that did not reach significance.

CDR1 and CDR2 (germline): SGHTA, FQGNSA. This CDR3 has 13 residues. Deletions cut 5 bases from V and 8 bases from J, with 15 bases between. This TCR was recovered from a human donor with COVID-19. This chain uses TRBV7-2 with TRBJ1-2; D ambiguous. Sequenced: cultured CD4+ T cells from blood. The CDR3 is CASSLKESVGYTF. In nucleotides, the CDR3 is TGTGCCAGCAGCCTAAAAGAGAGTGTGGGCTACACCTTC.